The 5 T cell receptor beta chains listed next were all sequenced from one sample in a study of T cell responses to AZD1222 COVID-19 vaccine. Measured with immunoSEQ multiplex PCR; TCRdb has only the in-frame clones, and not every one. The sample consists of around 160,000 clones, around 91% of them appearing once. The sequences come from peripheral blood, collected on day 0 of AZD1222 vaccination. The receptors shown here come from an adult in good health.

V gene TRBV6-5 combines with J gene TRBJ1-3, with D maybe TRBD1 (5 bases). CDR3 length: 15 residues. Germline V lookup: CDR1 MNHEY, CDR2 SVGAGI. Trimming took off 7 bases at V and 1 base at J, with 14 bases between the two ends. The DNA for the CDR3 is TGTGCCAGCAAGATCACAGGCGGGTCTGGAAACACCATATATTTT. Its protein product is CASKITGGSGNTIYF.

The chain uses TRBV7-9 and TRBJ1-1, with 7 bases matching TRBD1. Trimming cost V 7 bases and J 4 bases; bases outside gene matches: 6. The CDR3 runs 13 residues. The germline V gene encodes CDR1 SEHNR and CDR2 FQNEAQ (reference sequence). CDR3 coding DNA: TGTGCCAGCAATATACAGGGGCTCACTGAAGCTTTCTTT. Translating gives CASNIQGLTEAFF.

This sequence joins TRBV2 and TRBJ2-1; TRBD2 might be the D (6 bases). The CDR3 extends over 12 amino acids. The germline CDR1 and CDR2 sequences are SNHLY and FYNNEI. V lost 6 bases and J lost 7, with 10 bases in between. DNA for the CDR3: TGTGCCAGCAGGGTTGGGGGGAATGAGCAGTTCTTC. Encoded protein: CASRVGGNEQFF.

This clone was detected a few times. V usage is TRBV29-1 and J usage is TRBJ1-3, with D uncertain. Looked up from germline, CDR1 is SQVTM and CDR2 is ANQGSEA. Trimming shortened V by 4 bases and J by 0 bases, and 7 bases separated the two germline ends. The CDR3 totals 13 residues. The CDR3 region has the DNA TGCAGCGTTGGCCGAGTCTCTGGAAACACCATATATTTT. Its protein product is CSVGRVSGNTIYF.

V is TRBV19 and J is TRBJ2-2, with no clear D. Deletions cut 5 bases from V and 3 bases from J, with 7 bases between. The germline V gene encodes CDR1 LNHDA and CDR2 SQIVND (reference sequence). This CDR3 has 13 residues. CDR3 in DNA: TGTGCCAGTAGTTTTTCCGACACCGGGGAGCTGTTTTTT. Residues: CASSFSDTGELFF.